This T cell receptor beta chain was sequenced for a study of identifying expanded T cells in peripheral blood. Profiling relied on immunoSEQ multiplex PCR, and the TCRdb table lists in-frame clones only, not all of them. This sample carries about 130,000 clones, 75% to 90% of them seen once, and the ten largest clones take about 8%. The germline CDR1 and CDR2 sequences are MRHNA and SNTAGT. The CDR3 consists of 15 residues. The V and J ends lost 5 bases and 5 bases, in that order; junction bases with no gene match: 8. This clone was detected only a few times. This chain joins TRBV6-4 and TRBJ2-5; 10 bases are a match to TRBD2. Sequencing was carried out using blood. The source of this sequence is a person between 18 and 69 years old in good health. For the CDR3, the DNA is TGTGCCAGCAGTCTTACTAGCGGGAACGTCGAGACCCAGTACTTC. This gives the protein CASSLTSGNVETQYF.